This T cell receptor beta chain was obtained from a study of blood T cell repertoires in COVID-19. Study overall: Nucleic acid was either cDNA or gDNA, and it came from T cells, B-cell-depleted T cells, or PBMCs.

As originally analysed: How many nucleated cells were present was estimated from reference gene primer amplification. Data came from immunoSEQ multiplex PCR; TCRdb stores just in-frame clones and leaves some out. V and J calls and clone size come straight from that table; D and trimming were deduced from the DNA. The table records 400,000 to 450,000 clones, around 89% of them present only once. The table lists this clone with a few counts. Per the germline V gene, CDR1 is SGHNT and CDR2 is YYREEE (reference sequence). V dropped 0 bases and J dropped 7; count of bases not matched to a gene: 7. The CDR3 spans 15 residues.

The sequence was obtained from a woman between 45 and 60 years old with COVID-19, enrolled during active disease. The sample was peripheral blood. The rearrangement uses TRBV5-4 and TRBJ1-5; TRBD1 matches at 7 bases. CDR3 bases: TGTGCCAGCAGCTTGGGAGGGACAGAAGGCCAGCCCCAGCATTTT. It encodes CASSLGGTEGQPQHF.